The 20 T cell receptor beta chains given below trace back to one sample, sequenced in a study of cytomegalovirus exposure and HLA in healthy donors. A multiplex PCR was run with 60 Vbeta primers and 13 Jbeta primers. Profiling relied on immunoSEQ multiplex PCR, and the TCRdb table lists in-frame clones only, not all of them. There are around 160,000 clones in the sample; roughly four fifths occur only once, and around 4.3% lies in the top ten. The sample taken for sequencing was PBMCs. Receptors were obtained from a man aged 45 to 65 in good health and CMV-seropositive.

CDR3 residues: CASSPGSTGFSPLHF. In DNA, the CDR3 is TGTGCCAGCAGTCCCGGTTCGACAGGGTTTTCACCCCTCCACTTT. The V and J genes are TRBV27 and TRBJ1-6, with 7 bases matching TRBD1. This CDR3 has 15 amino acids. Trimming removed 5 bases from V and 9 bases from J; junction bases left unmatched: 10. Germline V lookup: CDR1 MNHEY, CDR2 SMNVEV (reference sequence).

V usage is TRBV19 and J usage is TRBJ1-2, with TRBD1 as a possible D gene (5 bases). Trimming took 4 bases from V and 5 from J, leaving 11 bases between them. Germline lookup yields CDR1 LNHDA and CDR2 SQIVND (reference sequence). This CDR3 is built from 13 residues. The CDR3, as DNA: TGTGCCAGTAGTAAGGCGGGGGTGTATGGCTACACCTTC. It codes for CASSKAGVYGYTF.

In this sample, this clone turned up a few times. The chain joins TRBV7-2 to TRBJ1-2; weak D call: TRBD1 (5 bases). The V and J ends lost 3 bases and 8 bases respectively, with 7 bases between them. The CDR3 totals 11 residues. The germline V gene has CDR1 SGHTA and CDR2 FQGNSA. This chain's CDR3 is CASSFRGGYTF. The DNA for the CDR3 is TGTGCCAGCAGCTTTAGGGGAGGCTACACCTTC.

The chain is built from TRBV19 and TRBJ2-1, with D possibly TRBD2 on 6 matching bases. The length of the CDR3 is 14 residues. V was shortened by 6 bases and J by 0 bases, with 9 bases between the two germline ends. Germline-derived CDR1 and CDR2 are LNHDA and SQIVND (reference sequence). CDR3 nucleotides: TGTGCCAGTAGCGGGGGAAGCTCCTACAATGAGCAGTTCTTC. This sequence encodes CASSGGSSYNEQFF.

V usage is TRBV19 and J usage is TRBJ1-5; 7 bases match TRBD1. This CDR3 spans 15 amino acids. Germline V gives CDR1 LNHDA, CDR2 SQIVND (reference sequence). V was pared by 5 bases and J by 6 bases, with 10 bases of the junction left unmatched. The CDR3 spells CASSLKQGQAQPQHF. CDR3 nucleotide sequence: TGTGCCAGTAGTCTTAAACAGGGGCAGGCTCAGCCCCAGCATTTT. The whole variable domain, remainder taken from reference TRBV19 and TRBJ1-5, is DGGITQSPKYLFRKEGQNVTLSCEQNLNHDAMYWYRQDPGQGLRLIYYSQIVNDFQKGDIAEGYSVSREKKESFPLTVTSAQKNPTAFYLCASSLKQGQAQPQHFGDGTRLSIL.

V is TRBV10-1 and J is TRBJ2-3, with D possibly matching TRBD1 (6 bases). This CDR3 is 19 amino acids long. CDR1 is WNHNN, CDR2 SYGVQD, per germline (reference sequence). V lost 6 bases, J lost 3 bases, and 28 bases lay in between. CDR3: CASRNRVGVLSYKTDTQYF. The CDR3 DNA follows: TGCGCCAGCAGAAACAGGGTTGGAGTTTTATCGTACAAAACAGATACGCAGTATTTT.

In DNA form, the CDR3 reads TGTGCCAGTAGTAAGCGGACGGTGAACACTGAAGCTTTCTTT. It specifies CASSKRTVNTEAFF. V is TRBV19 and J is TRBJ1-1; D gene uncertain. Trimming took off 4 bases at V and 0 bases at J, with 9 bases between the two ends. CDR3 length: 14 residues. Per the germline V gene, CDR1 is LNHDA and CDR2 is SQIVND (reference sequence).

The chain combines TRBV9 with TRBJ1-4; 8 bases are shared with TRBD1. The CDR3 has 14 residues. Germline V gene data show CDR1 as SGDLS and CDR2 as YYNGEE. After removal of 0 bases from V and 5 bases from J, the junction contained 0 bases not matched to a gene. The CDR3 DNA sequence: TGTGCCAGCAGCGTAGACAGGGGGAATGAAAAACTGTTTTTT. Amino acid sequence: CASSVDRGNEKLFF.

This clone is a singleton in its sample. V and J are TRBV28 and TRBJ2-7; perhaps TRBD2 as D (6 bases). The CDR3 sequence is 16 residues long. Deletions cut 3 bases from V and 2 bases from J, with 17 bases between. Germline lookup yields CDR1 MDHEN and CDR2 SYDVKM. The CDR3 sequence is CASSFTLRGTAYEQYF. In DNA, the CDR3 is TGTGCCAGCAGTTTTACCCTTCGCGGGACTGCCTACGAGCAGTACTTC.

This clone was picked up a small number of times. The chain recombines TRBV5-6 with TRBJ1-1; D is unclear. Between the trimmed V and J ends, which lost 0 bases and 6 bases, there was a span of 15 bases. CDR1 is SGHDT and CDR2 is YYEEEE in the germline V gene. The CDR3 is made up of 15 amino acids. CDR3 bases: TGTGCCAGCAGCTTGGGGTCAGGTCCGTACGCTGAAGCTTTCTTT. It specifies CASSLGSGPYAEAFF.

This chain joins TRBV6-6 and TRBJ1-1; D is unresolved. Germline-derived CDR1 and CDR2 are MNHNY and SVGAGI (reference sequence). The CDR3 is 12 residues long. Trimming pared 11 bases from V and 6 bases from J, leaving 16 bases between. The CDR3 spells CAVLTRWPEAFF. For the CDR3, the DNA is TGTGCCGTTCTTACGAGGTGGCCTGAAGCTTTCTTT.

This chain uses TRBV5-5 with TRBJ1-5; unclear D gene. Germline values: CDR1 SGHKS, CDR2 YYEKEE (reference sequence). Trimming took off 0 bases at V and 2 bases at J, with 9 bases between the two ends. This CDR3 spans 15 amino acids. CDR3 DNA sequence: TGTGCCAGCAGCTTGGCTGCGGCAGGCAATCAGCCCCAGCATTTT. It codes for CASSLAAAGNQPQHF.

This rearrangement joins TRBV6-6 to TRBJ1-5; the match to TRBD1 covers 10 bases. Germline assignment: CDR1 MNHNY and CDR2 SVGAGI (reference sequence). This CDR3 is 15 amino acids long. The V and J ends lost 1 base and 4 bases, in that order; junction bases with no gene match: 1. The CDR3 is CASSYWDRGNQPQHF. The CDR3 region has the DNA TGTGCCAGCAGTTACTGGGACAGGGGAAATCAGCCCCAGCATTTT.

This chain uses TRBV11-1 with TRBJ2-5, with TRBD2 matching over 14 bases. Germline CDR1 reads SGHAT; CDR2 reads FQDESV (reference sequence). The length of the CDR3 is 17 residues. The V and J ends lost 5 bases and 4 bases, in that order; junction bases with no gene match: 9. The CDR3 DNA sequence: TGTGCCAGCAGCCCCAGACTAGCGGGAGGGCCTAGAGAGACCCAGTACTTC. Translating gives CASSPRLAGGPRETQYF.

V and J are TRBV29-1 and TRBJ1-4; D is uncertain. V lost 4 bases to trimming and J lost 4 bases, with 7 bases between them. The CDR3 contains 12 residues. CDR1 SQVTM and CDR2 ANQGSEA come from the germline V gene. DNA of the CDR3: TGCAGCGTTGTGGGGAGTAATGAAAAACTGTTTTTT. Translation gives CSVVGSNEKLFF. The variable domain in full, with the rest retrieved from reference TRBV29-1 and TRBJ1-4, is SAVISQKPSRDICQRGTSLTIQCQVDSQVTMMFWYRQQPGQSLTLIATANQGSEATYESGFVIDKFPISRPNLTFSTLTVSNMSPEDSSIYLCSVVGSNEKLFFGSGTQLSVL.

This clone was seen a few times. The chain combines TRBV2 with TRBJ1-6, with 10 nucleotides matching TRBD1. CDR1 SNHLY and CDR2 FYNNEI come from the germline V gene. The V segment lost 6 bases and the J segment 8 bases; nucleotides outside the gene matches: 4. The CDR3 extends over 14 amino acids. Here the CDR3 DNA reads TGTGCCAGCAGCCTGACAGGGGGCGATTCACCCCTCCACTTT. Translated, it gives CASSLTGGDSPLHF.

This chain links TRBV4-3 with TRBJ2-2; 8 nucleotides line up with TRBD2. CDR1 and CDR2 from the germline V gene are LGHNA and YSLEER. V shed 1 base, J shed 0 bases, and the junction held 4 bases outside the gene matches. This CDR3 spans 17 amino acids. CDR3 in DNA: TGCGCCAGCAGCCAAGCGAGCGGGGGAACGAACACCGGGGAGCTGTTTTTT. This translates into CASSQASGGTNTGELFF.

With respect to this clone: This sample includes further DNA sequences coding for the same CDR3. The chain links TRBV28 to TRBJ1-4, with TRBD1 identical over 8 bases. Trimming took 1 base from V and 7 from J; bases not matched to a gene: 5. The germline V gene encodes CDR1 MDHEN and CDR2 SYDVKM. The CDR3 has 15 residues. CDR3 in DNA: TGTGCCAGCAGTTTATTCACAGGGGGTGGTGAAAAACTGTTTTTT. Its translation is CASSLFTGGGEKLFF.

This clone has just one count. The chain couples TRBV9 to TRBJ1-5; D unresolved. This CDR3 is built from 14 residues. Per germline, CDR1 SGDLS and CDR2 YYNGEE. Trimming left V 4 bases short and J 4 bases short, with 12 bases between. The CDR3: CASSMTGENQPQHF. The CDR3 region has the DNA TGTGCCAGCAGCATGACGGGTGAAAATCAGCCCCAGCATTTT.

The gene calls are TRBV28 and TRBJ2-3; TRBD1 is a possible D gene (6 bases). V lost 2 bases and J 6 bases, leaving 12 bases between the germline ends. Germline values: CDR1 MDHEN, CDR2 SYDVKM. The CDR3 covers 14 residues. This CDR3 reads CASSLGGSVDTQYF. The CDR3 nucleotides are TGTGCCAGCAGTTTAGGGGGCTCGGTGGATACGCAGTATTTT. The full variable domain, completed using reference TRBV28 and TRBJ2-3, is DVKVTQSSRYLVKRTGEKVFLECVQDMDHENMFWYRQDPGLGLRLIYFSYDVKMKEKGDIPEGYSVSREKKERFSLILESASTNQTSMYLCASSLGGSVDTQYFGPGTRLTVL.